The 3 T cell receptor beta chains listed next were all sequenced from one sample in a study of tumor-infiltrating lymphocytes in localized non-small cell lung cancer. Assay: immunoSEQ multiplex PCR; the TCRdb copy retains only in-frame clones and omits some. There are approximately 17,000 clones in the sample; around 78% occur only once, and 4.5% to 5.5% lies in the top ten. Sequenced sample: lung tumor tissue. The receptors were sampled from a human donor with non-small cell lung cancer.

CDR3 sequence (DNA): TGCAGCGCCGAACAGGGGAGGGACAATGAGCAGTTCTTC. This codes for CSAEQGRDNEQFF. The chain recombines TRBV29-1 with TRBJ2-1; D could derive from TRBD1 or TRBD2 (7 bases each). Germline V gene lookup returns CDR1 SQVTM and CDR2 ANQGSEA. The V end was cut by 7 bases, the J end by 5 bases, with 15 bases between. This CDR3 comprises 13 residues.

This chain links TRBV14 with TRBJ1-3; D gene unclear. The CDR3 is 14 residues long. V shed 4 bases and J shed 6 bases, with 13 bases lying between them. Per the germline V gene, CDR1 is SGHDN and CDR2 is FVKESK. The CDR3 protein is CASSLLRAQNTIYF. The CDR3 region has the DNA TGTGCCAGCAGCCTTTTAAGGGCTCAAAACACCATATATTTT. The full variable domain, in which reference TRBV14 and TRBJ1-3 provide the parts outside the CDR3, is EAGVTQFPSHSVIEKGQTVTLRCDPISGHDNLYWYRRVMGKEIKFLLHFVKESKQDESGMPNNRFLAERTGGTYSTLKVQPAELEDSGVYFCASSLLRAQNTIYFGEGSWLTVV.

CDR3 sequence (DNA): TGCAGTGCTAGAGGTACCGGGGAGTTCTTC. Protein: CSARGTGEFF. The rearrangement uses TRBV20-1 and TRBJ2-1, with D maybe TRBD2 (5 bases). CDR3 length: 10 residues. V lost 1 base to trimming and J lost 14 bases, with 9 bases between them. CDR1 is DFQATT and CDR2 is SNEGSKA in the germline V gene (reference sequence).